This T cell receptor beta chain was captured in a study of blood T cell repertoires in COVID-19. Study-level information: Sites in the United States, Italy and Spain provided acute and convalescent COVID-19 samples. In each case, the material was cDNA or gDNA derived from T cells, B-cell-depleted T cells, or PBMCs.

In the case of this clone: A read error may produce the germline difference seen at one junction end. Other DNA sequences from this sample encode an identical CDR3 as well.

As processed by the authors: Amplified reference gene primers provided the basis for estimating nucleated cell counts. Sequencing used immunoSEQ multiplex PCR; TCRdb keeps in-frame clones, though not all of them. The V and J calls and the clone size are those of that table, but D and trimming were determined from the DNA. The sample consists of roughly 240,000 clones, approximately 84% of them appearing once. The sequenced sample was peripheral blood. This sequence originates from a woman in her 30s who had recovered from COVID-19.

The CDR3 loop reads CASSQAVGGTGANVLTF. In DNA form, the CDR3 reads TGTGCCAGCAGCCAAGCGGTCGGGGGGACTGGGGCTAACGTCCTGACTTTC. The V gene is TRBV3-1 (or the pseudogene TRBV3-2), the J gene TRBJ2-6; 7 positions agree with TRBD2. The CDR3 length is 17 residues. Germline V CDR1 and CDR2: LGHDT, YNNKEL (reference sequence).